The source of this T cell receptor (beta chain) is a study of CD8+ T cells in alopecia areata. The study's findings and limits: Because of a solitary nonresponder, the connection of baseline CD8+ expansion to response stays uncertain.

Points on this clone: Its antigen is undetermined.

Investigators isolated RNA and reverse transcribed it into cDNA to act as the sequencing template. Sequencing used immunoSEQ multiplex PCR; TCRdb keeps in-frame clones, though not all of them. The sample has around 300,000 clones, 60% seen once. Trimming took 0 bases from V and 7 from J, leaving 13 bases between them. The CDR3 covers 15 residues. In germline, CDR1 is SGHRS, CDR2 YFSETQ. As for treatment: oral pan-JAK inhibitor, 5-10 mg twice daily. Alopecia areata patients provided lesional scalp punch biopsies and peripheral blood. V is TRBV5-1 and J is TRBJ2-2; D call uncertain. Sequencing was performed on CD4+ T cells sorted from blood, taken around week 53, from a patient treated with tofacitinib. The receptor was derived from a human donor with alopecia areata. CDR3 coding DNA: TGCGCCAGCAGCTTGGAAAGGCTGGCTGGCGGGGAGCTGTTTTTT. It codes for CASSLERLAGGELFF.